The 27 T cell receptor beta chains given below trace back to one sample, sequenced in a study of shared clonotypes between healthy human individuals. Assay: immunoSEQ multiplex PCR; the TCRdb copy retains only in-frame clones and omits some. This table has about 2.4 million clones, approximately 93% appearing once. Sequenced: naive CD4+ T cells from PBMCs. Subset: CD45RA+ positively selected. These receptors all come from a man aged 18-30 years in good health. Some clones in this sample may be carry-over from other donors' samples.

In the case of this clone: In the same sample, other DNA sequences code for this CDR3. CDR3: CASSLAGGNSYEQYF. DNA for the CDR3: TGCGCCAGCAGCTTGGCAGGGGGCAACTCCTACGAGCAGTACTTC. The J gene is TRBJ2-7, the V gene TRBV5-1, with 8 bases matching TRBD1. This CDR3 has 15 amino acids. The trim removed 0 bases at V and 0 bases at J, leaving 2 bases unmatched. Germline V gene data show CDR1 as SGHRS and CDR2 as YFSETQ.

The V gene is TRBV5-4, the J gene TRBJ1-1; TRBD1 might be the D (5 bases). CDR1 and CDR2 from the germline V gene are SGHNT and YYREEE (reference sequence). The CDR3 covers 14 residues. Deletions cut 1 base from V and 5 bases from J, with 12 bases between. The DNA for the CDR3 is TGTGCCAGCAGCTTGATGGGGCTGGATACTGAAGCTTTCTTT. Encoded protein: CASSLMGLDTEAFF.

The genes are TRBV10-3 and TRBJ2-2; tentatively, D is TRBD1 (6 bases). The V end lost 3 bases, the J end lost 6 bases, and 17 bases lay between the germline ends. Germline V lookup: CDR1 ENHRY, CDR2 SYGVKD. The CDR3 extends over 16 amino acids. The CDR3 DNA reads TGTGCCATCAGTGATGTGACCCCCGAGGGGGCCGGGGAGCTGTTTTTT. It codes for CAISDVTPEGAGELFF.

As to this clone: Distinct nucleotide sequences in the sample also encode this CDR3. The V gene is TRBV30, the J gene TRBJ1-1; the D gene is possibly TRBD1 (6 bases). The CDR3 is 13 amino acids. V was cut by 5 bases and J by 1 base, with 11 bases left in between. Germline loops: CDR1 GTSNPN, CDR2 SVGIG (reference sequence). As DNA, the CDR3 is TGTGCCTGGGAAAAACAGGGGAACACTGAAGCTTTCTTT. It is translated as CAWEKQGNTEAFF. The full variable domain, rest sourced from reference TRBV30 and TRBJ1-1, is SQTIHQWPATLVQPVGSPLSLECTVEGTSNPNLYWYRQAAGRGLQLLFYSVGIGQISSEVPQNLSASRPQDRQFILSSKKLLLSDSGFYLCAWEKQGNTEAFFGQGTRLTVV.

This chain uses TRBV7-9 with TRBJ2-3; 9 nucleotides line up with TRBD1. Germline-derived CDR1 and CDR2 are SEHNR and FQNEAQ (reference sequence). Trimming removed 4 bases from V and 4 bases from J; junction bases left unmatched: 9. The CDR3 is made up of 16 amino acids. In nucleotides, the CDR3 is TGTGCCAGCAGCTCTGGGGACAGGGATCGTGCAGATACGCAGTATTTT. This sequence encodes CASSSGDRDRADTQYF. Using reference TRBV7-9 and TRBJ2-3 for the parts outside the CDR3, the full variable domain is DTGVSQNPRHKITKRGQNVTFRCDPISEHNRLYWYRQTLGQGPEFLTYFQNEAQLEKSRLLSDRFSAERPKGSFSTLEIQRTEQGDSAMYLCASSSGDRDRADTQYFGPGTRLTVL.

The chain's CDR3 is CASSGQREGLLETQYF. The CDR3 DNA is TGTGCCAGCAGTGGACAGCGGGAGGGCCTTTTGGAGACCCAGTACTTC. The rearrangement uses TRBV28 and TRBJ2-5; 10 bases are shared with TRBD2. This CDR3 has 16 residues. Germline loops: CDR1 MDHEN, CDR2 SYDVKM. V lost 5 bases and J lost 5; bases outside the gene matches: 11.

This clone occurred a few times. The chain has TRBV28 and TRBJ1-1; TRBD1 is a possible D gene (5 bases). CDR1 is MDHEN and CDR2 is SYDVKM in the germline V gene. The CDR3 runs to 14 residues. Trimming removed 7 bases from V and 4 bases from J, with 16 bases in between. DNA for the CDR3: TGTGCCAGCACGAGGTGGGGCGGGTTCACTGAAGCTTTCTTT. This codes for CASTRWGGFTEAFF.

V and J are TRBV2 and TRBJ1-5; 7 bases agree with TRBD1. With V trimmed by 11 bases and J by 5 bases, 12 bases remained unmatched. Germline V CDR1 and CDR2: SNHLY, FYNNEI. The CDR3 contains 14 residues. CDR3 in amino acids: CAVSVEGADQPQHF. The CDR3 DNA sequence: TGTGCCGTTAGTGTGGAGGGGGCAGATCAGCCCCAGCATTTT.

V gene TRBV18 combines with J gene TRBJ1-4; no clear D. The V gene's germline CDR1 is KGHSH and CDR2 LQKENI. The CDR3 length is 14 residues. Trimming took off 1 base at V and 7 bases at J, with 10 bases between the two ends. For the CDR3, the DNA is TGTGCCAGCTCACCACAGGCGGCCGCTGAAAAACTGTTTTTT. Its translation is CASSPQAAAEKLFF.

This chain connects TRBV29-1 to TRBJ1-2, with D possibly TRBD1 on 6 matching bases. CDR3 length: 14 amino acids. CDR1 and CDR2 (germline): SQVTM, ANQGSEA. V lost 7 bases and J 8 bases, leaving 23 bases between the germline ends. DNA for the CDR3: TGCAGCGCCGGAAGGGGGGCAGGGTTGGCCGGCTACACCTTC. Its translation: CSAGRGAGLAGYTF. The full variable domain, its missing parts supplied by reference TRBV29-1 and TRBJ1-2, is SAVISQKPSRDICQRGTSLTIQCQVDSQVTMMFWYRQQPGQSLTLIATANQGSEATYESGFVIDKFPISRPNLTFSTLTVSNMSPEDSSIYLCSAGRGAGLAGYTFGSGTRLTVV.

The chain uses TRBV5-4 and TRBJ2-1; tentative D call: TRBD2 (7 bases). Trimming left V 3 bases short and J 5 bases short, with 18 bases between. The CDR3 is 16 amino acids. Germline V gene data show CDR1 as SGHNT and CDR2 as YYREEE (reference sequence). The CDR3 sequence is CASSWGGGLLDNEQFF. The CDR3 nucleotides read TGTGCCAGCAGCTGGGGCGGGGGCCTTTTAGACAATGAGCAGTTCTTC.

This CDR3 reads CATLQGIGQPQHF. CDR3 bases: TGCGCCACCCTACAGGGAATAGGCCAGCCCCAGCATTTT. The chain combines TRBV10-2 with TRBJ1-5; possible D gene TRBD1, 6 bases. Germline V gene lookup returns CDR1 WSHSY and CDR2 SAAADI. Between the trimmed V and J ends, which lost 10 bases and 7 bases, there was a span of 17 bases. The CDR3 extends over 13 amino acids.

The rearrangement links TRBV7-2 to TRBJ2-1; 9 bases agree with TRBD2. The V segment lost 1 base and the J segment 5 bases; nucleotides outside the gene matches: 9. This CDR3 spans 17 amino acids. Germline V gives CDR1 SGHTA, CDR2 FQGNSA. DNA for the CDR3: TGTGCCAGCAGCTTAGGTCGGGCTAGCGGGATTAACAATGAGCAGTTCTTC. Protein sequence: CASSLGRASGINNEQFF.

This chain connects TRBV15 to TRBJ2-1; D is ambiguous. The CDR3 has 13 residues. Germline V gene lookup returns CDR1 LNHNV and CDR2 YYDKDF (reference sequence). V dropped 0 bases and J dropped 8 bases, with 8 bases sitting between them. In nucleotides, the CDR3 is TGTGCCACCAGCAGAGATCGCCACGATGAGCAGTTCTTC. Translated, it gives CATSRDRHDEQFF.

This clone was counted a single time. The CDR3 sequence: CAISHGTSGYNEQFF. Written as DNA, the CDR3 is TGTGCCATCAGCCATGGGACTAGCGGTTACAATGAGCAGTTCTTC. V usage is TRBV10-3 and J usage is TRBJ2-1, with TRBD2 matching 11 bases. The germline CDR1 and CDR2 sequences are ENHRY and SYGVKD. The V gene end was trimmed by 6 bases and the J gene end by 4 bases; junction bases not matched to a gene: 5. The CDR3 runs to 15 residues.

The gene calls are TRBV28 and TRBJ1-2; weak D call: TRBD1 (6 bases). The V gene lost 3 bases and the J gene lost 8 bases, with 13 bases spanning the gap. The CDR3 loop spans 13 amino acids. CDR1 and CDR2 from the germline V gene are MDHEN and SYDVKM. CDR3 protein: CASSLPGGAGYTF. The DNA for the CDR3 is TGTGCCAGCAGTTTGCCGGGGGGCGCGGGCTACACCTTC.

CDR3 nucleotides: TGTGTGACGGGGCGCGGAGAGTATCAGCCCCAGCATTTT. As protein: CVTGRGEYQPQHF. V gene TRBV28 combines with J gene TRBJ1-5, with a possible D match to TRBD1 (5 bases). This CDR3 contains 13 residues. Germline V gene lookup returns CDR1 MDHEN and CDR2 SYDVKM. Full variable domain (outside the CDR3, taken from reference TRBV28 and TRBJ1-5): DVKVTQSSRYLVKRTGEKVFLECVQDMDHENMFWYRQDPGLGLRLIYFSYDVKMKEKGDIPEGYSVSREKKERFSLILESASTNQTSMYLCVTGRGEYQPQHFGDGTRLSIL.

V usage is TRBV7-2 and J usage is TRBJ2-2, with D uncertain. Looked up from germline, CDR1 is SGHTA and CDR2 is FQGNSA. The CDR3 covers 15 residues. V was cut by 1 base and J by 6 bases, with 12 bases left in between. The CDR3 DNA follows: TGTGCCAGCAGCTTAGGGGTGGCTAGGCCCGGGGAGCTGTTTTTT. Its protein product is CASSLGVARPGELFF. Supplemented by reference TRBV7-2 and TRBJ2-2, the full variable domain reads GAGVSQSPSNKVTEKGKDVELRCDPISGHTALYWYRQSLGQGLEFLIYFQGNSAPDKSGLPSDRFSAERTGGSVSTLTIQRTQQEDSAVYLCASSLGVARPGELFFGEGSRLTVL.

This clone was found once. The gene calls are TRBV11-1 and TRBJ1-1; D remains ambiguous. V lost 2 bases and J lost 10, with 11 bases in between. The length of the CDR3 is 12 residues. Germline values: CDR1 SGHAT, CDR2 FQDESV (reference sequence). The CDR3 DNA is TGTGCCAGCAGCTTAAGCATCGAAGGAGCTTTCTTT. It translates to CASSLSIEGAFF.

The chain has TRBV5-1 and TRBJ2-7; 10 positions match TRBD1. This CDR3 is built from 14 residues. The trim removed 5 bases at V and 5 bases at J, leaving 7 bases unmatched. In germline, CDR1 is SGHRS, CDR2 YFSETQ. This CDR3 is CASSFGTGEDEQYF. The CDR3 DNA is TGCGCCAGCAGTTTTGGGACAGGGGAGGACGAGCAGTACTTC.

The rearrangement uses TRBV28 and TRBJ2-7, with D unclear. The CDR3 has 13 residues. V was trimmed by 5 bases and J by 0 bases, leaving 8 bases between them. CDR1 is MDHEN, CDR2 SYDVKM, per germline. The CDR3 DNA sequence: TGTGCCAGCAGTGTACAGAGCTCCTACGAGCAGTACTTC. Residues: CASSVQSSYEQYF.

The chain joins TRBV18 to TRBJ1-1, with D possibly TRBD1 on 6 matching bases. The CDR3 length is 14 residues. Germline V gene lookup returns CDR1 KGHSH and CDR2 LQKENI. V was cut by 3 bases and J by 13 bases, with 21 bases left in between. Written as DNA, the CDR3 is TGTGCCAGCTCACCCCAGACTCAGGGGATCGGTAATTTCTTT. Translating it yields CASSPQTQGIGNFF.

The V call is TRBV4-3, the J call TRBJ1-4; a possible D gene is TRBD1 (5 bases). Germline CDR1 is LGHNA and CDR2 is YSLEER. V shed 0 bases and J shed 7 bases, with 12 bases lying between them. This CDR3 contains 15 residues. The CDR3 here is CASSQDPGGREKLFF. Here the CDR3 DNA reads TGCGCCAGCAGCCAAGACCCTGGGGGTCGTGAAAAACTGTTTTTT.

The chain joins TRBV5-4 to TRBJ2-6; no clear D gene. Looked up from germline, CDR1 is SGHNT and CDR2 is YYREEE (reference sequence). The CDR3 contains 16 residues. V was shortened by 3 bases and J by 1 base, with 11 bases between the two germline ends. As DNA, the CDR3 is TGTGCCAGCAGCTCCACGACTGCGTCTGGGGCCAACGTCCTGACTTTC. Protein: CASSSTTASGANVLTF.

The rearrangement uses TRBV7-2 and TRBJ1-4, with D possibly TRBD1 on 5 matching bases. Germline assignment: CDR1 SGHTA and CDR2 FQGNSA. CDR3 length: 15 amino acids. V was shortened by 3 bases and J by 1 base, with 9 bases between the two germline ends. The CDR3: CASSFTGLTNEKLFF. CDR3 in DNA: TGTGCCAGCAGCTTCACAGGTTTAACTAATGAAAAACTGTTTTTT. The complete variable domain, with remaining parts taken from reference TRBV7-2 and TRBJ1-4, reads GAGVSQSPSNKVTEKGKDVELRCDPISGHTALYWYRQSLGQGLEFLIYFQGNSAPDKSGLPSDRFSAERTGGSVSTLTIQRTQQEDSAVYLCASSFTGLTNEKLFFGSGTQLSVL.

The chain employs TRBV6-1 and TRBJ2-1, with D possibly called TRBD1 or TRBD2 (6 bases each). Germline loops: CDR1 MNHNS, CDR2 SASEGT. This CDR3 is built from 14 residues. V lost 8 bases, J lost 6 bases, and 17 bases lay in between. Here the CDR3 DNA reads TGTGCCAGCGCCAAGGGGGGAACGGTCAATGAGCAGTTCTTC. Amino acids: CASAKGGTVNEQFF.

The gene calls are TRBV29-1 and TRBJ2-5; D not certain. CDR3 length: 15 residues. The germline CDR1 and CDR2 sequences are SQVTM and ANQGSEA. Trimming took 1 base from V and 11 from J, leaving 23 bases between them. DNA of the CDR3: TGCAGCGTTGAAGTGGTGGCGAGCACCAGCAAAAAGCAGTACTTC. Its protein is CSVEVVASTSKKQYF.